These T cell receptor beta chains were read from a single sample in a study of T cells in pancreatic ductal adenocarcinoma. Generated by immunoSEQ multiplex PCR, the TCRdb table keeps only in-frame clones and is missing some. The sample lists some 2,500 clones, over 65% occurring once. The specimen sequenced was pancreatic tumor tissue. The receptor source for this set is a human donor with pancreatic ductal adenocarcinoma. Each CDR3 is given with its conserved first and last residue. Each record gives: V gene, D gene, J gene, clone size, CDR3 protein, CDR3 DNA. A D gene is named only where the DNA matches it firmly. Size is stated for part of the rows, as once, few or many counts, or as a class when the clone is expanded.

V: TRBV5-1; D: TRBD2; J: TRBJ2-7; size: NA; CDR3: CASSRLSGRPAYEQYF; DNA: TGCGCCAGCAGCCGTCTTAGCGGGAGGCCCGCCTACGAGCAGTACTTC
V: TRBV9; D: TRBD2; J: TRBJ2-5; size: NA; CDR3: CASSAGTSGGETQYF; DNA: TGTGCCAGCAGCGCCGGGACTAGCGGAGGGGAGACCCAGTACTTC
V: TRBV19; D: TRBD1; J: TRBJ1-6; size: NA; CDR3: CASSKQGVNSPLHF; DNA: TGTGCCAGTAGTAAACAGGGGGTTAATTCACCCCTCCACTTT
V: TRBV2; D: NA; J: TRBJ1-1; size: few; CDR3: CASSGSGNTEAFF; DNA: TGTGCCAGCAGTGGCTCGGGTAACACTGAAGCTTTCTTT
V: TRBV28; D: NA; J: TRBJ2-5; size: NA; CDR3: CASSRQMGVETQYF; DNA: TGTGCCAGCAGCCGACAGATGGGTGTAGAGACCCAGTACTTC
V: TRBV19; D: TRBD2; J: TRBJ2-1; size: few; CDR3: CASSLFAGGSYNEQFF; DNA: TGTGCCAGTAGTCTCTTCGCGGGGGGGTCCTACAATGAGCAGTTCTTC
V: TRBV18; D: NA; J: TRBJ1-1; size: NA; CDR3: CASSLGDNTEAFF; DNA: TGTGCCAGCTCACTAGGGGATAACACTGAAGCTTTCTTT
V: TRBV2; D: NA; J: TRBJ2-5; size: NA; CDR3: CASSDGGGPQETQYF; DNA: TGTGCCAGCAGTGACGGCGGAGGCCCCCAAGAGACCCAGTACTTC
V: TRBV5-6; D: NA; J: TRBJ1-1; size: NA; CDR3: CASSLAPGRGNTEAFF; DNA: TGTGCCAGCAGCTTGGCACCGGGGCGCGGGAACACTGAAGCTTTCTTT
V: TRBV27; D: NA; J: TRBJ2-7; size: NA; CDR3: CASSFRQSPSYEQYF; DNA: TGTGCCAGCAGTTTTAGACAGTCGCCCTCCTACGAGCAGTACTTC
V: TRBV7-9; D: NA; J: TRBJ2-7; size: few; CDR3: CASSSRDYEQYF; DNA: TGTGCCAGCAGCTCCCGTGACTACGAGCAGTACTTC
V: TRBV27; D: TRBD2; J: TRBJ2-1; size: NA; CDR3: CASSQRGLAPNEQFF; DNA: TGTGCCAGCAGTCAGAGGGGACTAGCGCCCAATGAGCAGTTCTTC
V: TRBV19; D: NA; J: TRBJ2-7; size: NA; CDR3: CASSPGVPFNEQYF; DNA: TGTGCCAGTAGTCCAGGGGTCCCTTTTAACGAGCAGTACTTC
V: TRBV19; D: NA; J: TRBJ1-2; size: few; CDR3: CATDGGRRGYTF; DNA: TGTGCCACCGACGGTGGCCGACGCGGCTACACCTTC
V: TRBV9; D: NA; J: TRBJ2-1; size: few; CDR3: CASSASGTTSYNEQFF; DNA: TGTGCCAGCAGCGCCTCCGGGACGACCTCCTACAATGAGCAGTTCTTC
V: TRBV6-1; D: TRBD2; J: TRBJ2-1; size: NA; CDR3: CASIRIAGYNEQFF; DNA: TGTGCCAGCATTAGAATAGCGGGTTACAATGAGCAGTTCTTC
V: TRBV7-9; D: NA; J: TRBJ2-7; size: NA; CDR3: CASIPNGGPAYEQYF; DNA: TGTGCCAGCATCCCCAATGGGGGTCCCGCCTACGAGCAGTACTTC
V: TRBV6-5; D: TRBD1; J: TRBJ1-5; size: NA; CDR3: CASSSLAGTGNQPQHF; DNA: TGTGCCAGCAGTTCCTTAGCCGGGACAGGCAATCAGCCCCAGCATTTT
V: TRBV4-2; D: NA; J: TRBJ2-1; size: NA; CDR3: CASSQSGEGLDNEQFF; DNA: TGTGCCAGCAGTCAATCAGGGGAAGGACTAGACAATGAGCAGTTCTTC
V: TRBV7-2; D: TRBD2; J: TRBJ2-1; size: NA; CDR3: CASSPGTSTYNEQFF; DNA: TGTGCCAGCAGCCCCGGGACTAGCACCTACAATGAGCAGTTCTTC
V: TRBV7-8; D: NA; J: TRBJ1-6; size: NA; CDR3: CASSLGSRVYNSPLHF; DNA: TGTGCCAGCAGCTTAGGGAGCAGGGTCTATAATTCACCCCTCCACTTT
V: TRBV2; D: TRBD1; J: TRBJ2-1; size: NA; CDR3: CATGGAPSSEQFF; DNA: TGTGCCACAGGGGGCGCGCCGTCCAGTGAGCAGTTCTTC
V: TRBV7-3; D: NA; J: TRBJ2-3; size: NA; CDR3: CASSLTYARRDTQYF; DNA: TGTGCCAGCAGCTTAACGTACGCACGGAGGGATACGCAGTATTTT
V: TRBV7-8; D: NA; J: TRBJ1-2; size: large; CDR3: CASSLARGSYGYTF; DNA: TGTGCCAGCAGCTTAGCGCGAGGGTCCTATGGCTACACCTTC
V: TRBV18; D: TRBD1; J: TRBJ2-1; size: once; CDR3: CASSGQGDNEQFF; DNA: TGTGCCAGCTCTGGACAGGGGGACAATGAGCAGTTCTTC
V: TRBV7-2; D: NA; J: TRBJ2-7; size: few; CDR3: CASSLGRGPYEQYF; DNA: TGTGCCAGCAGCTTAGGTAGGGGACCCTACGAGCAGTACTTC
V: TRBV11-2; D: NA; J: TRBJ1-2; size: few; CDR3: CASSLYRGFGDYGYTF; DNA: TGTGCCAGCAGCCTATATAGGGGCTTTGGTGACTATGGCTACACCTTC
V: TRBV7-2; D: TRBD2; J: TRBJ2-5; size: NA; CDR3: CASSLGGLAGAGETQYF; DNA: TGTGCCAGCAGCTTAGGGGGACTAGCGGGGGCCGGGGAGACCCAGTACTTC
V: TRBV15; D: TRBD2; J: TRBJ2-7; size: NA; CDR3: CATSRGLAGAYEQYF; DNA: TGTGCCACCAGCAGAGGGCTAGCGGGGGCCTACGAGCAGTACTTC
V: TRBV18; D: NA; J: TRBJ1-1; size: NA; CDR3: CASSPDGPSLNTEAFF; DNA: TGTGCCAGCTCACCAGACGGTCCATCCTTGAACACTGAAGCTTTCTTT
V: TRBV25-1; D: NA; J: TRBJ2-7; size: few; CDR3: CASSAGGYEQYF; DNA: TGTGCCAGCAGTGCCGGGGGCTACGAGCAGTACTTC
V: TRBV29-1; D: NA; J: TRBJ2-1; size: NA; CDR3: CSVAWLVGVDEQFF; DNA: TGCAGCGTTGCGTGGCTAGTCGGGGTCGATGAGCAGTTCTTC
V: TRBV7-3; D: TRBD2; J: TRBJ2-6; size: NA; CDR3: CASSPSGRTSGANVLTF; DNA: TGTGCCAGCAGCCCCAGCGGGAGGACCTCTGGGGCCAACGTCCTGACTTTC
V: TRBV6-5; D: TRBD1; J: TRBJ1-5; size: NA; CDR3: CASSPTGGRQPQHF; DNA: TGTGCCAGCAGTCCCACAGGGGGCCGGCAGCCCCAGCATTTT
V: TRBV7-2; D: TRBD1; J: TRBJ1-2; size: NA; CDR3: CASSLTTGGGFSNYGYTF; DNA: TGTGCCAGCAGCTTAACGACAGGGGGCGGATTTTCCAACTATGGCTACACCTTC
V: TRBV11-3; D: NA; J: TRBJ1-2; size: NA; CDR3: CASSLDAAGINYGYTF; DNA: TGTGCCAGCAGCTTAGACGCAGCAGGGATTAACTATGGCTACACCTTC
V: TRBV11-2; D: NA; J: TRBJ2-2; size: NA; CDR3: CASTLGGFHGELFF; DNA: TGTGCCAGCACCCTGGGGGGATTTCACGGGGAGCTGTTTTTT
V: TRBV6-4; D: NA; J: TRBJ1-5; size: once; CDR3: CASSPTGNNQPQHF; DNA: TGTGCCAGCAGTCCCACGGGGAACAATCAGCCCCAGCATTTT
V: TRBV6-6; D: TRBD1; J: TRBJ1-1; size: NA; CDR3: CASRRQGGNTEAFF; DNA: TGTGCCAGCAGACGACAGGGAGGGAACACTGAAGCTTTCTTT
V: TRBV7-7; D: NA; J: TRBJ2-5; size: NA; CDR3: CASSLGGSRQETQYF; DNA: TGTGCTAGCAGCTTGGGAGGTAGTAGGCAAGAGACCCAGTACTTC
V: TRBV11-3; D: TRBD1; J: TRBJ2-5; size: NA; CDR3: CASSLEGTGIGETQYF; DNA: TGTGCCAGCAGCTTAGAAGGGACAGGGATCGGAGAGACCCAGTACTTC
V: TRBV6-4; D: TRBD2; J: TRBJ2-3; size: NA; CDR3: CASSPTSGGQDTQYF; DNA: TGTGCCAGCAGTCCGACTAGCGGGGGGCAAGATACGCAGTATTTT
V: TRBV30; D: TRBD1; J: TRBJ1-5; size: NA; CDR3: CAWGTGGAGQPQHF; DNA: TGTGCCTGGGGGACAGGAGGCGCGGGTCAGCCCCAGCATTTT
V: TRBV19; D: NA; J: TRBJ1-5; size: NA; CDR3: CASSKGRDQPQHF; DNA: TGTGCCAGTAGTAAAGGCAGGGATCAGCCCCAGCATTTT
V: TRBV7-9; D: NA; J: TRBJ2-3; size: NA; CDR3: CASSSTDTQYF; DNA: TGTGCCAGCAGCAGCACAGATACGCAGTATTTT
V: TRBV7-2; D: NA; J: TRBJ2-3; size: NA; CDR3: CASSLGSAYTDTQYF; DNA: TGTGCCAGCAGCTTAGGGTCAGCCTACACAGATACGCAGTATTTT